This TCR beta chain was observed in a study of tumor and adjacent non-tumor tissue in lung cancer. Notes on the study in general: Significantly higher TCR diversity was found in tumor than normal lung.

Worth noting for this clonotype: No antigen is known for it. This may stem from a read error, because a much larger clone lies one nucleotide away.

A modified ARM-PCR protocol with three rounds of nested PCR amplified TCRbeta. TCRdb reanalysed the multiplex PCR reads using MiXCR and keeps one entry per CDR3 protein. The sample includes over 80,000 distinct CDR3 sequences, 75% to 90% seen only once; the top ten take about 30%. This sample's RNA came from whole unsorted tissue. The normal lung tissue was taken more than 3 cm from the tumor edge. J lost 3 bases, V lost 0 bases, and 4 bases had no gene match. The CDR3 extends over 16 amino acids. Germline V CDR1 and CDR2: DFQATT, SNEGSKA (reference sequence). The chain recombines TRBV20-1 with TRBJ2-2; 10 bases match TRBD1. Sequencing was carried out using distant non-tumor lung tissue. The sequence was obtained from a man aged 60-69 years with small cell lung cancer. The CDR3 coding sequence is TGCAGTGCTAGAGACGGGGACAGGGGAGACACCGGGGAGCTGTTTTTT. Translating it yields CSARDGDRGDTGELFF.